A selection of T cell receptor beta chains follows, all from one sample in a study of primary melanoma T cells and metastatic recurrence. Sequencing was performed with immunoSEQ multiplex PCR; in TCRdb, only in-frame clones are kept and a portion is missing. The sample holds approximately 3,100 clones, about four fifths seen once. The source material was melanoma tumor tissue. The receptors come from a human donor with melanoma. The CDR3 runs from the conserved cysteine through the conserved F or W. D genes are given only for firm matches. Clone size is stated in some rows and not others, as once, few, many or a class when expanded.

clone size	D gene	V gene	J gene	CDR3 DNA	CDR3 protein
few	.	TRBV25-1	TRBJ1-5	TGTGCCAGCAGTGGGAAAGGACATAGCAATCAGCCCCAGCATTTT	CASSGKGHSNQPQHF
.	TRBD1	TRBV28	TRBJ1-3	TGTGCCAGCAGTTTCTGGGACAGGGCGAGAAACACCATATATTTT	CASSFWDRARNTIYF
.	TRBD1	TRBV19	TRBJ1-1	TGTGCCAGTAGTACCGGGACAGGGGTTAGCACTGAAGCTTTCTTT	CASSTGTGVSTEAFF
once	.	TRBV19	TRBJ1-5	TGTGGATCAGGGGCCAATCAGCCCCAGCATTTT	CGSGANQPQHF
.	TRBD1	TRBV6-8	TRBJ1-2	TGTGCCAGCAGTTATCTGGCGACAGGGGGATTTAACTATGGCTACACCTTC	CASSYLATGGFNYGYTF
once	.	TRBV19	TRBJ2-1	TGTGCCAGTAGTATTCTGCGAGCGGAGGCATTCAATGAGCAGTTCTTC	CASSILRAEAFNEQFF
.	.	TRBV19	TRBJ2-1	TGTGCCAGTAGTGCCCTACGGGGGCGCTACAATGAGCAGTTCTTC	CASSALRGRYNEQFF
once	TRBD1	TRBV29-1	TRBJ2-5	TGCAGCGTCGAAGGGGGCGCGGAGACCCAGTACTTC	CSVEGGAETQYF
.	.	TRBV10-3	TRBJ1-1	TGTGCCATCAGTGAGTCCCGCCGGGACCGCCTTGCTGAAGCTTTCTTT	CAISESRRDRLAEAFF
.	.	TRBV7-2	TRBJ2-5	TGTGCCAGCAGCTTAGGGGGGGTAGGAACCCAGTACTTC	CASSLGGVGTQYF
once	TRBD2	TRBV28	TRBJ2-7	TGTGCCAGCAGTTTAGGCGCGGGAGCGACCTACGAGCAGTACTTC	CASSLGAGATYEQYF